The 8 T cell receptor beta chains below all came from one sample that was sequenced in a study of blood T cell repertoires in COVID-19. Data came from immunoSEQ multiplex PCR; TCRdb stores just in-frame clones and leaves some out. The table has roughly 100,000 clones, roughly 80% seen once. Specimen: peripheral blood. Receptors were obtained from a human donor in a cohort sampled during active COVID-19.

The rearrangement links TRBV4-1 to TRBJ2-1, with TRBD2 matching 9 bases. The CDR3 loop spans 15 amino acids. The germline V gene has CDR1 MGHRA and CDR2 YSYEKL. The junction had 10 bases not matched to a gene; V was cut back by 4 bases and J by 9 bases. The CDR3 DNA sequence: TGCGCCAGCAGCCCCTGGGCGGGGGGGCTGGGTGAGCAGTTCTTC. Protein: CASSPWAGGLGEQFF.

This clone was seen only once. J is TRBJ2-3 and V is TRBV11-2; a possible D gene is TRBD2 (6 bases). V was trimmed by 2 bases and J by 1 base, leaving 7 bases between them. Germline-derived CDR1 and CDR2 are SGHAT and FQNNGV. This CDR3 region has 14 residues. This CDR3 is CASSLSGGTDTQYF. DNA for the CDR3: TGTGCCAGCAGCTTATCGGGGGGCACAGATACGCAGTATTTT.

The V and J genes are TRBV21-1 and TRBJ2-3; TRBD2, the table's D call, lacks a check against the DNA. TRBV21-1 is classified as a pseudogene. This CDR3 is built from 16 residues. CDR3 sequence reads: CASSVWTSGGTDTQYF. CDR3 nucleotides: TGTGCCAGCAGCGTATGGACTAGCGGGGGCACAGATACGCAGTATTTT.

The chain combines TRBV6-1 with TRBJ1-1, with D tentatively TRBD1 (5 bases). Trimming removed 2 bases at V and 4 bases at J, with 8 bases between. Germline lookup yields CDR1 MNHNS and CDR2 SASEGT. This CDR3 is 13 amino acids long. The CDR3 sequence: CASSERQGTEAFF. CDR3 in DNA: TGTGCCAGCAGTGAAAGGCAGGGCACTGAAGCTTTCTTT.

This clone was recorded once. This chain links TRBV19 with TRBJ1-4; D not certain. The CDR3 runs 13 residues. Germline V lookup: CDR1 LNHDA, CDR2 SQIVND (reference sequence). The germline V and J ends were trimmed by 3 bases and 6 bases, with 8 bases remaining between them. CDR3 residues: CASSIISYEKLFF. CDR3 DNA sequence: TGTGCCAGTAGTATCATCAGTTATGAAAAACTGTTTTTT.

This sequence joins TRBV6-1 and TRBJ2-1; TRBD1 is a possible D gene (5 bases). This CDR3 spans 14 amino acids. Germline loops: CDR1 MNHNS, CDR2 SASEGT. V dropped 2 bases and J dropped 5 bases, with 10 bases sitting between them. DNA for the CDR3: TGTGCCAGCAGTGAATTGGGGCCGAACAATGAGCAGTTCTTC. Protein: CASSELGPNNEQFF.

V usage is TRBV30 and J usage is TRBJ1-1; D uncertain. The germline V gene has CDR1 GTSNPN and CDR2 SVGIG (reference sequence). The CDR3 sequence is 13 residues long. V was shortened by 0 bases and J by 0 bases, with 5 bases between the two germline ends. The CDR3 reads CAWSVSLNTEAFF. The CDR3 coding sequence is TGTGCCTGGAGTGTGAGTCTGAACACTGAAGCTTTCTTT.

The CDR3 protein is CASSVGSGTISGNTIYF. The CDR3 coding sequence is TGTGCCAGCAGCGTAGGTTCCGGGACAATCTCTGGAAACACCATATATTTT. This chain joins TRBV9 and TRBJ1-3, with D perhaps matching TRBD1 (6 bases). There are 17 residues in the CDR3. The germline V gene encodes CDR1 SGDLS and CDR2 YYNGEE. V gave up 0 bases and J gave up 0 bases, with 13 bases separating them.